This entry features one T cell receptor (beta chain) sequence. Source study methods: For nucleated cells, counts were estimated from reference gene primer amplification. Clones were read by immunoSEQ multiplex PCR, and TCRdb kept only the in-frame ones, dropping some. That table furnishes V, J and clone size, whereas the DNA furnished D and trimming. The table shows 70,000 to 95,000 clones, with 89% occurring only once. This entry comes from a study of blood T cell repertoires in COVID-19. Study background: Donors in the United States, Italy and Spain gave samples during acute or convalescent COVID-19. Nucleic acid was either cDNA or gDNA, and it came from T cells, B-cell-depleted T cells, or PBMCs.

Trimming stripped 6 bases from V and 6 bases from J, with 12 bases between. The CDR3 is 12 residues long. Germline assignment: CDR1 MDHEN and CDR2 SYDVKM. The receptor was isolated from a man between 45 and 60 years old with acute or convalescent COVID-19. The genes are TRBV28 and TRBJ2-7; weak D call: TRBD2 (6 bases). The sequencing sample was made of peripheral blood. Here the CDR3 DNA reads TGTGCCAGCAGGGGGGGACTGCTCGAGCAGTACTTC. This translates into CASRGGLLEQYF.